These T cell receptor beta chains were read from a single sample in a study of beta chain features in type 1 diabetes. The method was immunoSEQ multiplex PCR; TCRdb's version includes in-frame clones alone and lacks a portion of them. The sample consists of hundreds of thousands of clones, over 10% of them appearing once. Source material: naive CD4+ T cells from blood. Receptor source: a woman under 30 with type 1 diabetes. The CDR3 runs from the conserved cysteine through the conserved F or W. Each record gives: V gene, clone size, J gene, D gene, CDR3 protein, CDR3 DNA. A D gene is named only where the DNA matches it firmly. Part of the rows lack a size; the others show once, few, many or a class for expanded clones.

TRBV7-8	.	TRBJ2-7	.	CASSLASIKQYF	TGTGCCAGCAGCTTAGCTAGTATCAAGCAGTACTTC
TRBV7-9	few	TRBJ2-3	.	CASTRGGVGTDTQYF	TGTGCCAGCACCCGTGGAGGGGTAGGCACAGATACGCAGTATTTT
TRBV4-3	few	TRBJ1-6	.	CASSQASYGQTTFLHF	TGCGCCAGCAGCCAAGCGTCATATGGGCAGACTACTTTCCTCCACTTT
TRBV4-2	.	TRBJ2-7	.	CASSQVGGNEQYF	TGTGCCAGCAGCCAAGTGGGGGGAAACGAGCAGTACTTC
TRBV5-1	once	TRBJ1-4	TRBD1	CASSPGTAEKLFF	TGCGCCAGCAGCCCCGGGACAGCAGAAAAACTGTTTTTT
TRBV9	.	TRBJ1-5	.	CASSAGPRQPQHF	TGTGCCAGCAGCGCAGGGCCCCGTCAGCCCCAGCATTTT
TRBV30	.	TRBJ2-7	.	CAWQVSYEQYF	TGTGCCTGGCAGGTTTCCTACGAGCAGTACTTC
TRBV19	few	TRBJ2-3	TRBD1	CATAGQGLPDTQYF	TGTGCCACCGCGGGACAGGGGTTGCCAGATACGCAGTATTTT
TRBV7-2	few	TRBJ2-7	.	CASSPARGYEQYF	TGTGCCAGCAGCCCCGCCCGCGGCTACGAGCAGTACTTC
TRBV10-3	few	TRBJ1-5	.	CAISETQRNNQPQHF	TGTGCCATCAGTGAGACACAGAGAAACAATCAGCCCCAGCATTTT
TRBV13	.	TRBJ2-1	.	CASRMGGYYNEQFF	TGTGCCAGCAGGATGGGCGGGTACTACAATGAGCAGTTCTTC
TRBV15	.	TRBJ2-4	.	CATSRDGEAKNIQYF	TGTGCCACCAGCAGAGACGGAGAGGCCAAAAACATTCAGTACTTC
TRBV7-9	.	TRBJ2-7	.	CASRAGAGATQYF	TGTGCCAGCAGGGCAGGGGCGGGAGCCACACAGTACTTC
TRBV18	few	TRBJ2-7	.	CASSPSLQNHYEQYF	TGTGCCAGCTCACCATCCCTCCAGAACCACTACGAGCAGTACTTC
TRBV28	.	TRBJ2-3	.	CASRELFGGDTQYF	TGTGCCAGCAGAGAGTTGTTCGGAGGCGATACGCAGTATTTT
TRBV15	.	TRBJ2-1	.	CATSREAAHTYNEQFF	TGTGCCACCAGCAGAGAGGCGGCACATACCTACAATGAGCAGTTCTTC
TRBV4-3	.	TRBJ1-1	TRBD1	CASSRNRGGEAFF	TGCGCCAGCAGCCGCAACAGGGGCGGTGAAGCTTTCTTT
TRBV27	.	TRBJ2-7	TRBD1	CASSLRDRGYEQYF	TGTGCCAGCAGTTTACGAGACAGGGGGTACGAGCAGTACTTC
TRBV4-2	.	TRBJ2-1	.	CASSQDYGSNYNEQFF	TGTGCCAGCAGCCAAGATTACGGGAGTAACTACAATGAGCAGTTCTTC
TRBV20-1	.	TRBJ2-3	.	CSASRADTQYF	TGCAGTGCTAGTAGAGCAGATACGCAGTATTTT
TRBV30	.	TRBJ1-2	.	CAWSVPGAGYTF	TGTGCCTGGAGTGTACCAGGGGCCGGCTACACCTTC
TRBV7-6	.	TRBJ1-2	TRBD1	CASSLDRGGGYTF	TGTGCCAGCAGCTTGGACAGGGGAGGCGGCTACACCTTC
TRBV7-9	.	TRBJ2-5	.	CASSPTGVQETQYF	TGTGCCAGCAGTCCAACAGGAGTCCAAGAGACCCAGTACTTC
TRBV9	.	TRBJ2-1	TRBD2	CASSVWRESSNEQFF	TGTGCCAGCAGCGTCTGGCGGGAGTCCTCCAATGAGCAGTTCTTC
TRBV27	.	TRBJ2-7	.	CASSSFPRGEQYF	TGTGCCAGCAGCTCCTTCCCTCGAGGAGAGCAGTACTTC
TRBV6-1	few	TRBJ2-1	TRBD2	CASSWTSGSFEQFF	TGTGCCAGCAGTTGGACTAGCGGGAGTTTTGAGCAGTTCTTC
TRBV5-1	.	TRBJ2-7	.	CASGGDSYEQYF	TGCGCCAGCGGCGGCGACTCCTACGAGCAGTACTTC
TRBV28	.	TRBJ1-5	.	CASSSGQPQHF	TGTGCCAGCAGTTCCGGGCAGCCCCAGCATTTT
TRBV9	few	TRBJ2-2	.	CASSVDTYANTGELFF	TGTGCCAGCAGCGTGGACACTTACGCGAACACCGGGGAGCTGTTTTTT
TRBV18	few	TRBJ2-7	.	CASSSRQEREQYF	TGTGCCAGCTCATCCCGACAGGAACGCGAGCAGTACTTC
TRBV6-5	few	TRBJ1-2	.	CASSYSLQFYGYTF	TGTGCCAGCAGTTACTCGCTTCAGTTCTATGGCTACACCTTC
TRBV5-4	.	TRBJ2-1	.	CASSPGLGGSSYNEQFF	TGCGCCAGCAGCCCAGGGCTAGGTGGTAGCTCCTACAATGAGCAGTTCTTC
TRBV29-1	.	TRBJ1-1	.	CSVSPRLGTEAFF	TGCAGCGTTTCGCCTCGACTGGGCACTGAAGCTTTCTTT
TRBV7-9	.	TRBJ1-5	.	CASSLQGSREPQHF	TGTGCCAGCAGCTTGCAGGGGTCCAGGGAACCCCAGCATTTT
TRBV12-5	.	TRBJ2-1	.	CASAPESSYNEQFF	TGTGCTAGTGCCCCCGAGAGCTCCTACAATGAGCAGTTCTTC
TRBV19	few	TRBJ2-1	TRBD1	CASSMGRGNNEQFF	TGTGCCAGTAGTATGGGCAGGGGGAACAATGAGCAGTTCTTC
TRBV29-1	few	TRBJ2-1	TRBD1	CSVEDGQGVGYEQFF	TGCAGCGTTGAAGATGGACAGGGAGTGGGGTATGAGCAGTTCTTC
TRBV7-2	.	TRBJ1-3	.	CASSALSGNTIYF	TGTGCCAGCAGCGCGCTTTCCGGAAACACCATATATTTT
TRBV19	.	TRBJ2-5	TRBD2	CASSNELAGDQTQYF	TGTGCCAGTAGTAACGAACTAGCGGGGGATCAGACCCAGTACTTC
TRBV29-1	.	TRBJ2-3	.	CSVDRGTDTQYF	TGCAGCGTAGATCGAGGGACAGATACGCAGTATTTT
TRBV7-9	few	TRBJ2-1	TRBD2	CASSLPGLAGGRQFF	TGTGCCAGCAGCCTACCGGGACTAGCGGGGGGGAGACAGTTCTTC
TRBV14	.	TRBJ2-7	.	CASSQWTATSSHEQYF	TGTGCCAGCAGCCAATGGACAGCCACGTCTTCCCACGAGCAGTACTTC